This T cell receptor beta chain was observed in a study of T cells in localized non-small cell lung cancer. Study-level results: The highest T cell clonality was in uninvolved adjacent lung, above tumor.

The germline CDR1 and CDR2 sequences are MDHEN and SYDVKM. The CDR3 loop spans 16 amino acids. V shed 4 bases and J shed 4 bases, with 19 bases lying between them. The data were produced by immunoSEQ multiplex PCR, yet TCRdb's version contains in-frame clones alone and is incomplete. This sample has around 96,000 clones; approximately 91% occur once, and the top ten carry 4.1%. On this clone: As yet, its antigen is unknown.

The sequence came from a woman aged 35-70 years with stage II squamous cell lung carcinoma. Sequencing used PBMCs, obtained before any cancer treatment. This chain uses TRBV28 with TRBJ1-2; possibly TRBD1 for D (6 bases). In DNA form, the CDR3 reads TGTGCCAGCAGTTCATCCCCCGGCCCCAGGGGCTATGGCTACACCTTC. This translates into CASSSSPGPRGYGYTF.